The entry that follows covers one TCR beta chain sequence. The CDR3 has 18 amino acids. Germline CDR1 and CDR2: MGHDK and SYGVNS. Trimming at V came to 0 bases and at J to 3 bases, leaving 13 bases not matched to a gene. This sample was included in a study of cytomegalovirus exposure and HLA in healthy donors. Profiling relied on immunoSEQ multiplex PCR, and the TCRdb table lists in-frame clones only, not all of them. In the table there are some 84,000 clones, around 90% of which are singletons. Sequencing input: PBMCs. The sequence was obtained from a man aged 25 to 40 in good health and CMV-seronegative. The chain combines TRBV25-1 with TRBJ2-7; 8 bases fit TRBD1. The CDR3 protein is CASSEYYSGQGESYEQYF. For the CDR3, the DNA is TGTGCCAGCAGTGAATATTATAGCGGACAGGGAGAGAGCTACGAGCAGTACTTC.